The 18 T cell receptor beta chains presented below share a single source sample, sequenced in a study of vaccination effects on CD4 cells after COVID-19. These TCRs' antigens remain unknown. Method: immunoSEQ multiplex PCR; TCRdb's copy keeps in-frame clones and lacks some. The sample yields around 60,000 clones, 73% seen once. Sequencing was preceded by expansion of antigen-specific CD4+ T cells with viral peptide pools in the ViraFEST assay. Isolation of CD4+ T cells took place after 10 days of culture. Each person got two doses of an mRNA SARS-CoV-2 vaccine, BNT162b2 or mRNA-1273. The material was CD4+ T cells from PBMCs cultured with HCoV-229E spike peptides, obtained after COVID-19 vaccination. These receptors all come from a human donor who received a COVID-19 vaccine.

This clone was found a few times. The chain links TRBV6-5 to TRBJ1-5; D remains ambiguous. Germline V gene data show CDR1 as MNHEY and CDR2 as SVGAGI. V gave up 6 bases and J gave up 0 bases, with 12 bases separating them. The CDR3 is made up of 15 amino acids. The DNA of the CDR3 is TGTGCCAGCAGAACGAGCTTGGATAGCAATCAGCCCCAGCATTTT. Protein sequence: CASRTSLDSNQPQHF.

The chain is built from TRBV7-6 and TRBJ2-5; D is possibly TRBD1 or TRBD2 (6 bases each). This CDR3 is built from 18 residues. Germline V gene data show CDR1 as SGHVS and CDR2 as FNYEAQ. The ends were cut back, 5 bases at V and 8 bases at J, with 30 bases in the middle. CDR3 nucleotides: TGTGCCAGCAGCCCCCGACAGGCTCGGGGTGTCGGGAGCGGTACCCAGTACTTC. Amino acid sequence: CASSPRQARGVGSGTQYF.

This chain links TRBV6-5 with TRBJ1-1; possible D gene TRBD1, 6 bases. The V and J ends lost 8 bases and 4 bases respectively, with 14 bases between them. Germline V gene data show CDR1 as MNHEY and CDR2 as SVGAGI. CDR3 size: 13 residues. CDR3 DNA: TGTGCCAGCGAGAGAGGGGGAGGCACTGAAGCTTTCTTT. It translates to CASERGGGTEAFF.

This clone was recorded once. The rearrangement joins TRBV5-6 to TRBJ1-2; D unresolved. The CDR3 covers 15 residues. In germline, CDR1 is SGHDT, CDR2 YYEEEE. V shed 4 bases and J shed 1 base, with 14 bases lying between them. CDR3 in DNA: TGTGCCAGCAGCCCCCTGGACGGCTTTAACTATGGCTACACCTTC. It is translated as CASSPLDGFNYGYTF. The variable domain in full, completed from reference TRBV5-6 and TRBJ1-2, reads DAGVTQSPTHLIKTRGQQVTLRCSPKSGHDTVSWYQQALGQGPQFIFQYYEEEERQRGNFPDRFSGHQFPNYSSELNVNALLLGDSALYLCASSPLDGFNYGYTFGSGTRLTVV.

The CDR3 DNA sequence: TGTGCCAGCAGCCAGGGCGCAGGGGCAGATACGCAGTATTTT. Its translation: CASSQGAGADTQYF. The rearrangement links TRBV6-6 to TRBJ2-3, with TRBD1 as a possible D gene (6 bases). The CDR3 extends over 14 amino acids. The V end lost 6 bases, the J end lost 4 bases, and 14 bases lay between the germline ends. CDR1 is MNHNY and CDR2 is SVGAGI in the germline V gene (reference sequence).

J is TRBJ1-2 and V is TRBV12-3 or TRBV12-4, with D tentatively TRBD1 (5 bases). The CDR3 contains 13 residues. With 5 bases removed from V and 8 bases from J, the gap between germline ends came to 15 bases. CDR3 loop: CASSPGLHLGYTF. The DNA for the CDR3 is TGTGCCAGCAGTCCGGGACTGCACCTCGGCTACACCTTC.

There are a few counts of this clone. The chain carries TRBV15 and TRBJ2-5; perhaps TRBD1 as D (6 bases). In germline, CDR1 is LNHNV, CDR2 YYDKDF (reference sequence). The germline V and J ends were trimmed by 3 bases and 4 bases, with 18 bases remaining between them. The CDR3 is 16 amino acids. The CDR3 coding sequence is TGTGCCACCAGCAGGGATTCCACAGGGTCGGTAGAGACCCAGTACTTC. Protein sequence: CATSRDSTGSVETQYF.

V gene TRBV18 combines with J gene TRBJ2-3; D gene ambiguous. CDR3 length equals 14 residues. V lost 3 bases and J lost 4, with 11 bases in between. Per the germline V gene, CDR1 is KGHSH and CDR2 is LQKENI. The CDR3 region has the DNA TGTGCCAGCTCACCCCTAGGAACGTCAGATACGCAGTATTTT. It is translated as CASSPLGTSDTQYF.

The rearrangement joins TRBV2 to TRBJ1-1; 7 bases are a match to TRBD1. The CDR3 spans 14 residues. Germline CDR1 is SNHLY and CDR2 is FYNNEI. Losses at the gene ends were 3 bases for V and 7 bases for J; bases not matched to a gene: 8. CDR3 protein: CASSEGQRVVEAFF. DNA for the CDR3: TGTGCCAGCAGTGAGGGACAGCGTGTTGTTGAAGCTTTCTTT.

This chain connects TRBV9 to TRBJ2-7, with 7 bases aligning to TRBD1. Looked up from germline, CDR1 is SGDLS and CDR2 is YYNGEE. The junction had 9 bases not matched to a gene; V was cut back by 2 bases and J by 4 bases. The length of the CDR3 is 15 residues. The CDR3 sequence: CASSVLVQGKYEQYV. The DNA for the CDR3 is TGTGCCAGCAGCGTTTTGGTACAGGGGAAATACGAGCAGTACGTC.

The genes are TRBV9 and TRBJ2-1; TRBD2 matches 15 bases. Germline V gene lookup returns CDR1 SGDLS and CDR2 YYNGEE. Losses at the gene ends were 4 bases for V and 6 bases for J; bases not matched to a gene: 2. The CDR3 is 15 amino acids. The CDR3 coding sequence is TGTGCCAGCAGCCCGGGACTAGCGGGGGGCAATGAGCAGTTCTTC. The encoded protein is CASSPGLAGGNEQFF. Complete variable domain (other parts from reference TRBV9 and TRBJ2-1): DSGVTQTPKHLITATGQRVTLRCSPRSGDLSVYWYQQSLDQGLQFLIQYYNGEERAKGNILERFSAQQFPDLHSELNLSSLELGDSALYFCASSPGLAGGNEQFFGPGTRLTVL.

This clone has only a few counts. The genes are TRBV29-1 and TRBJ1-3; no reliable D call. Germline CDR1 SQVTM, CDR2 ANQGSEA. The V end lost 4 bases, the J end lost 0 bases, and 7 bases lay between the germline ends. CDR3 size: 13 residues. The CDR3 nucleotides read TGCAGCGTTGGCGACCTCTCTGGAAACACCATATATTTT. It translates to CSVGDLSGNTIYF.

This clone was counted only a few times. V is TRBV28 and J is TRBJ1-6; no clear D gene. The CDR3 length is 14 residues. The germline gives CDR1 MDHEN, CDR2 SYDVKM. The ends were cut back, 6 bases at V and 8 bases at J, with 14 bases in the middle. The CDR3 coding sequence is TGTGCCAGCAGAAACGGAGGGTCCGATTCACCCCTCCACTTT. This encodes CASRNGGSDSPLHF.

The table lists this clone with a count of one. CDR3 coding DNA: TGTGCCAGCAGACGGACTAGCAGCTACGAGCAGTACGTC. Translation: CASRRTSSYEQYV. The chain links TRBV5-6 to TRBJ2-7; TRBD2 matches at 8 bases. V lost 5 bases, J lost 3 bases, and 4 bases stayed unmatched. CDR3 length: 13 amino acids. Germline V gene data show CDR1 as SGHDT and CDR2 as YYEEEE.

The genes are TRBV5-1 and TRBJ1-4, with a tentative D call TRBD1 (5 bases). V dropped 5 bases and J dropped 7 bases, with 12 bases sitting between them. The CDR3 sequence is 13 residues long. Germline CDR1 and CDR2: SGHRS and YFSETQ. The CDR3 DNA sequence: TGCGCCAGCAGTCAGGGTGGCAGTGAAAAACTGTTTTTT. Residues: CASSQGGSEKLFF.

The V gene is TRBV5-6, the J gene TRBJ1-5, with D hard to call. The V gene lost 3 bases and the J gene lost 2 bases, with 12 bases spanning the gap. Germline CDR1 is SGHDT and CDR2 is YYEEEE. The CDR3 has 15 amino acids. CDR3 sequence: CASSSLSGGNQPQHF. For the CDR3, the DNA is TGTGCCAGCAGCTCACTCTCGGGCGGCAATCAGCCCCAGCATTTT.

This chain uses TRBV6-1 with TRBJ1-1; D is possibly TRBD1 (5 bases). Germline-derived CDR1 and CDR2 are MNHNS and SASEGT. V lost 3 bases to trimming and J lost 5 bases, with 10 bases between them. The CDR3 loop spans 13 amino acids. The CDR3 sequence is CASSDREKTEAFF. The CDR3, as DNA: TGTGCCAGCAGTGACAGGGAAAAGACTGAAGCTTTCTTT.

The rearrangement uses TRBV6-5 and TRBJ2-7; TRBD1 aligns across 9 bases. This CDR3 comprises 15 residues. Germline assignment: CDR1 MNHEY and CDR2 SVGAGI. Trimming removed 4 bases from V and 3 bases from J; junction bases left unmatched: 7. The CDR3 nucleotides are TGTGCCAGCAGTTTGCGACAGGGGGGGTACTACGAGCAGTACGTC. The encoded protein is CASSLRQGGYYEQYV.